The clone carrying this TCR beta chain was detected a few times. Its antigen is as yet unknown. Time point indicated: patch test 1, 2 weeks after DPC sensitization. Treatment described: therapeutic diphenylcyclopropenone sensitization with weekly scalp DPC. Researchers sampled blood before each patch test went on. Germline V CDR1 and CDR2: SGHDN, FVKESK. V gave up 3 bases and J gave up 1 base, with 7 bases separating them. This CDR3 has 15 amino acids. TCRdb itself ran the RACE reads through MiXCR, one entry per CDR3 protein. The sample lists some 180,000 distinct CDR3 sequences, about a fifth occurring once. This specimen belongs to a study of human T cells and chemical hapten exposure. Overall study context: 0.01% DPC was applied to the upper back in patch tests, which were read at 6 days.

Study findings and constraints: PT1 expanded TCR counts and patch test score correlated positively.

Sequences were derived from whole blood, sampled in connection with sensitization to the hapten diphenylcyclopropenone (DPC). The V call is TRBV14, the J call TRBJ2-6; perhaps TRBD2 as D (6 bases). The TCR originated in a woman aged 50 to 65 with alopecia areata. Some clones in this sample may be carry-over from other donors' samples. The CDR3 is CASSHGGSGANVLTF. CDR3 DNA: TGTGCCAGCAGCCATGGGGGGTCTGGGGCCAACGTCCTGACTTTC.